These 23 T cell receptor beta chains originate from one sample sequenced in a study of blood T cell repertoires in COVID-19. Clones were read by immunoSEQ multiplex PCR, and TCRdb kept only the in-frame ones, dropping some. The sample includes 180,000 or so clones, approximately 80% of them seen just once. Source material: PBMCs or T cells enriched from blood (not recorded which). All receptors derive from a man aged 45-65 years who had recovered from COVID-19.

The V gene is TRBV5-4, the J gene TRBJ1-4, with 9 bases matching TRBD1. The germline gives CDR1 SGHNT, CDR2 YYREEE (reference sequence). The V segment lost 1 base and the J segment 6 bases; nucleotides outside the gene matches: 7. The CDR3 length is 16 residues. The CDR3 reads CASSLTGGASYEKLFF. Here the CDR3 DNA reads TGTGCCAGCAGCTTGACAGGGGGCGCTTCCTATGAAAAACTGTTTTTT.

CDR3 region: CASSLEGDRRNTIYF. CDR3 DNA sequence: TGTGCCAGCAGTTTAGAGGGGGACAGAAGAAACACCATATATTTT. V gene TRBV28 combines with J gene TRBJ1-3; 7 nucleotides line up with TRBD1. The CDR3 has 15 amino acids. With V trimmed by 2 bases and J by 5 bases, 6 bases remained unmatched. Germline V lookup: CDR1 MDHEN, CDR2 SYDVKM. The full variable domain, rest sourced from reference TRBV28 and TRBJ1-3, is DVKVTQSSRYLVKRTGEKVFLECVQDMDHENMFWYRQDPGLGLRLIYFSYDVKMKEKGDIPEGYSVSREKKERFSLILESASTNQTSMYLCASSLEGDRRNTIYFGEGSWLTVV.

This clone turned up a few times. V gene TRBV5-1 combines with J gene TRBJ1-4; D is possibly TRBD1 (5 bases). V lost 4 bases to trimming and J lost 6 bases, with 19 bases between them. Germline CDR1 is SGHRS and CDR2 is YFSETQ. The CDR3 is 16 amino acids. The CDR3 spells CASSPYGGTGDEKLFF. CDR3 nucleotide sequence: TGCGCCAGCAGCCCGTATGGAGGGACGGGAGATGAAAAACTGTTTTTT.

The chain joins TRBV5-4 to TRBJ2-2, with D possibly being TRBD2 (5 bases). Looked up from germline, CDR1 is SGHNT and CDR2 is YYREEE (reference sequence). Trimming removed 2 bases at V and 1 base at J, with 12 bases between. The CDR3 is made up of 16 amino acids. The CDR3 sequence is CASSFQRAWNTGELFF. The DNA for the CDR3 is TGTGCCAGCAGCTTTCAGAGGGCCTGGAACACCGGGGAGCTGTTTTTT.

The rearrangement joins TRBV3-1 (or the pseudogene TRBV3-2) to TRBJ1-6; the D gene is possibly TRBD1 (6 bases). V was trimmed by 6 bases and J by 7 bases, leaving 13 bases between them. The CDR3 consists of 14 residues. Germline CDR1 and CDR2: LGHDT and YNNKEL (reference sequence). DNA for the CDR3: TGTGCCAGCAGTCACCGGGACATAAATTCACCCCTCCACTTT. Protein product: CASSHRDINSPLHF.

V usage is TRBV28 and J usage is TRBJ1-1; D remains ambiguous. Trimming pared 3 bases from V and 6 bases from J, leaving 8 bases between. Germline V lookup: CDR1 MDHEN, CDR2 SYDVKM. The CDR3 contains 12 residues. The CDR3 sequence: CASSFSQSEAFF. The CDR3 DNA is TGTGCCAGCAGTTTTTCACAATCTGAAGCTTTCTTT.

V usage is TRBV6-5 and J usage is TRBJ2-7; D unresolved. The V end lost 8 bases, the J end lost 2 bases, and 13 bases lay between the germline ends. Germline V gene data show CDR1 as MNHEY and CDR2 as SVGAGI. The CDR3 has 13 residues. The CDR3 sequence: CASVVWQAYEQYF. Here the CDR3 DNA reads TGTGCCAGCGTCGTGTGGCAGGCCTACGAGCAGTACTTC.

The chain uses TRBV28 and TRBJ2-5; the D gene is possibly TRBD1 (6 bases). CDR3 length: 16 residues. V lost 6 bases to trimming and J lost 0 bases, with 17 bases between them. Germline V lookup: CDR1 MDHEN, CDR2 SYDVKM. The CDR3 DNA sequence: TGTGCCAGCAGATCCTATATTGGACAGCACCAAGAGACCCAGTACTTC. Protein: CASRSYIGQHQETQYF.

CDR3 in DNA: TGCGCGAATCGCCCACTAGCGGGAGAAACAGATACGCAGTATTTT. Encoded protein: CANRPLAGETDTQYF. The chain links TRBV10-1 to TRBJ2-3; 11 bases agree with TRBD2. This CDR3 contains 15 residues. Germline loops: CDR1 WNHNN, CDR2 SYGVQD (reference sequence).

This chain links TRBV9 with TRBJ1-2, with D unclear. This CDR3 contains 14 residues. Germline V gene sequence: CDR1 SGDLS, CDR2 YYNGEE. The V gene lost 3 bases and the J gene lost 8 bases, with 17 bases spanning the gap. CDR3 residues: CASSADPPLGGYTF. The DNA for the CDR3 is TGTGCCAGCAGCGCCGACCCACCACTAGGCGGCTACACCTTC.

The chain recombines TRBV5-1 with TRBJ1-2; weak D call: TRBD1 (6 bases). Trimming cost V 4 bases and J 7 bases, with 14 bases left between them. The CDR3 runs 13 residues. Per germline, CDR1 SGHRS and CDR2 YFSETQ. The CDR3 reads CASSAQGGSGYTF. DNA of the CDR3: TGCGCCAGCAGCGCACAGGGCGGGAGTGGCTACACCTTC.

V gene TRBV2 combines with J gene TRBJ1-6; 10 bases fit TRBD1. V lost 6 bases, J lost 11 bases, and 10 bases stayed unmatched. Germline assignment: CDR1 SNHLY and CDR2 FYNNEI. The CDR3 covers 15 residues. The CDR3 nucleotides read TGTGCCAGCAGACCTAAGACAGGGGGCACGGCACCCCTCCACTTT. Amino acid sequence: CASRPKTGGTAPLHF.

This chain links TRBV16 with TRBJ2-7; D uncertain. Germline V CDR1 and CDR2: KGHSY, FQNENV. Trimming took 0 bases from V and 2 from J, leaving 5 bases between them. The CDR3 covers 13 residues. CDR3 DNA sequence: TGTGCCAGCAGCCAATCTGTTACCTACGAGCAGTACTTC. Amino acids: CASSQSVTYEQYF. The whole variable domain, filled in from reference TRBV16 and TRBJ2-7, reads GEEVAQTPKHLVRGEGQKAKLYCAPIKGHSYVFWYQQVLKNEFKFLISFQNENVFDETGMPKERFSAKCLPNSPCSLEIQATKLEDSAVYFCASSQSVTYEQYFGPGTRLTVT.

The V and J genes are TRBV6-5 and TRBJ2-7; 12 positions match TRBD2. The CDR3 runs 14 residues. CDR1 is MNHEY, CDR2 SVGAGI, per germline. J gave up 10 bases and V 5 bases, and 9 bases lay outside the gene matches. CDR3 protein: CASSRTSGTYLQYF. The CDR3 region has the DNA TGTGCCAGCAGTCGGACTAGCGGGACATATTTACAGTACTTC.

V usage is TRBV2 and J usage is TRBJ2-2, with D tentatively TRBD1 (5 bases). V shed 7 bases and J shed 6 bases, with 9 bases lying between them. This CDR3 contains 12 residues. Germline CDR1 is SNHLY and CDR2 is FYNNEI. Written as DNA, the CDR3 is TGTGCCAGCACCAGGGTAGCCGGGGAGCTGTTTTTT. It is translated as CASTRVAGELFF.

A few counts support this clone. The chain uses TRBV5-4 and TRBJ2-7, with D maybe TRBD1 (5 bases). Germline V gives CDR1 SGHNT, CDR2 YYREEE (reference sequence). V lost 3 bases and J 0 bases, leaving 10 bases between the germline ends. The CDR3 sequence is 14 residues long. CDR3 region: CASSSKTASYEQYF. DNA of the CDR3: TGTGCCAGCAGCTCTAAGACAGCCTCCTACGAGCAGTACTTC.

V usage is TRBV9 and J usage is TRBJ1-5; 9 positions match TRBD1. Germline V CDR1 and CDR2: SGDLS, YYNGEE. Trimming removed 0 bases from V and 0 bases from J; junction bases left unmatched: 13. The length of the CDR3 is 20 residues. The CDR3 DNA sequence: TGTGCCAGCAGCGTAGGGGCACAGGGGGCGAACGGTCGTAGCAATCAGCCCCAGCATTTT. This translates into CASSVGAQGANGRSNQPQHF.

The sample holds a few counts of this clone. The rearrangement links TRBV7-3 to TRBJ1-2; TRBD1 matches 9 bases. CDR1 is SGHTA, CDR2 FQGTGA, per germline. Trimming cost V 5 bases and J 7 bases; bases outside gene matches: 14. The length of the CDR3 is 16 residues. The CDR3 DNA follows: TGTGCCAGCAGCCGTTTCGGACAGGGGAAAGGAGGTGGCTACACCTTC. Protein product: CASSRFGQGKGGGYTF.

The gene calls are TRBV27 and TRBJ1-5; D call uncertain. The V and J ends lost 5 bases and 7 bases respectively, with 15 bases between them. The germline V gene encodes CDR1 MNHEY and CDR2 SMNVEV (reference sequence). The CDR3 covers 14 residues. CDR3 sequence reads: CASSVAGPKQPQHF. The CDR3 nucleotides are TGTGCCAGCAGTGTCGCAGGTCCCAAACAGCCCCAGCATTTT.

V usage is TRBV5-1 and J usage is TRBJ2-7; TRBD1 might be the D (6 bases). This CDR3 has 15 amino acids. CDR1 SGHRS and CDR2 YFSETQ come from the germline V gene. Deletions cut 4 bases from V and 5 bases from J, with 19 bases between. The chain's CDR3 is CASSADRPPWDEQYF. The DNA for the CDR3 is TGCGCCAGCAGCGCAGACAGGCCCCCTTGGGACGAGCAGTACTTC.

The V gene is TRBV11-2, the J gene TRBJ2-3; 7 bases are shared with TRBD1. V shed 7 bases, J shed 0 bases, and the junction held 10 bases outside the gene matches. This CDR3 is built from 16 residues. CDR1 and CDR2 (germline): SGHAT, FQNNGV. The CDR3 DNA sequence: TGTGCCAGCAACCCCGGGACAGCTCTAAGCACAGATACGCAGTATTTT. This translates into CASNPGTALSTDTQYF.

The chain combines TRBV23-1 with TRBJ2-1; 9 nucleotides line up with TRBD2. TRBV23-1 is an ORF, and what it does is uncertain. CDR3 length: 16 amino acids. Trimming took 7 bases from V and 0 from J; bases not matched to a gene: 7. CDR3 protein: CASTCGGGASYNEQFF. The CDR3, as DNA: TGCGCCAGCACGTGTGGCGGGGGGGCCTCCTACAATGAGCAGTTCTTC.

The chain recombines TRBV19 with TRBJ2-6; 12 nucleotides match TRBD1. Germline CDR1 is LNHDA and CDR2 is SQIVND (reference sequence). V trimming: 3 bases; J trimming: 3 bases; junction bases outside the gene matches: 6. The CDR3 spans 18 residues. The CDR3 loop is CASSMPGQGARGANVLTF. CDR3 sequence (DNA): TGTGCCAGTAGTATGCCGGGACAGGGGGCGCGTGGGGCCAACGTCCTGACTTTC. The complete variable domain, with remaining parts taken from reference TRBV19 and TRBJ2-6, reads DGGITQSPKYLFRKEGQNVTLSCEQNLNHDAMYWYRQDPGQGLRLIYYSQIVNDFQKGDIAEGYSVSREKKESFPLTVTSAQKNPTAFYLCASSMPGQGARGANVLTFGAGSRLTVL.